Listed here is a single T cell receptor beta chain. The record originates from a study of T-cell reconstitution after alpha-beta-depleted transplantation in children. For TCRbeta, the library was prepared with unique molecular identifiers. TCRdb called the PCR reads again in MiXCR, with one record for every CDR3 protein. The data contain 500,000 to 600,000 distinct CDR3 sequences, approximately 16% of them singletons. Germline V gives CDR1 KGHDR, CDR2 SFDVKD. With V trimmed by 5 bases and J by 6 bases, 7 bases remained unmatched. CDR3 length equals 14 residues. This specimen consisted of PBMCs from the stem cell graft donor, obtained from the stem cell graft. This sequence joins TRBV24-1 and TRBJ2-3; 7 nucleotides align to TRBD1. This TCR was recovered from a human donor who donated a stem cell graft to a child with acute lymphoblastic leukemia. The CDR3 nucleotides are TGTGCCACCAGTGCAGCAACCAGGGGGGATACGCAGTATTTT. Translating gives CATSAATRGDTQYF.